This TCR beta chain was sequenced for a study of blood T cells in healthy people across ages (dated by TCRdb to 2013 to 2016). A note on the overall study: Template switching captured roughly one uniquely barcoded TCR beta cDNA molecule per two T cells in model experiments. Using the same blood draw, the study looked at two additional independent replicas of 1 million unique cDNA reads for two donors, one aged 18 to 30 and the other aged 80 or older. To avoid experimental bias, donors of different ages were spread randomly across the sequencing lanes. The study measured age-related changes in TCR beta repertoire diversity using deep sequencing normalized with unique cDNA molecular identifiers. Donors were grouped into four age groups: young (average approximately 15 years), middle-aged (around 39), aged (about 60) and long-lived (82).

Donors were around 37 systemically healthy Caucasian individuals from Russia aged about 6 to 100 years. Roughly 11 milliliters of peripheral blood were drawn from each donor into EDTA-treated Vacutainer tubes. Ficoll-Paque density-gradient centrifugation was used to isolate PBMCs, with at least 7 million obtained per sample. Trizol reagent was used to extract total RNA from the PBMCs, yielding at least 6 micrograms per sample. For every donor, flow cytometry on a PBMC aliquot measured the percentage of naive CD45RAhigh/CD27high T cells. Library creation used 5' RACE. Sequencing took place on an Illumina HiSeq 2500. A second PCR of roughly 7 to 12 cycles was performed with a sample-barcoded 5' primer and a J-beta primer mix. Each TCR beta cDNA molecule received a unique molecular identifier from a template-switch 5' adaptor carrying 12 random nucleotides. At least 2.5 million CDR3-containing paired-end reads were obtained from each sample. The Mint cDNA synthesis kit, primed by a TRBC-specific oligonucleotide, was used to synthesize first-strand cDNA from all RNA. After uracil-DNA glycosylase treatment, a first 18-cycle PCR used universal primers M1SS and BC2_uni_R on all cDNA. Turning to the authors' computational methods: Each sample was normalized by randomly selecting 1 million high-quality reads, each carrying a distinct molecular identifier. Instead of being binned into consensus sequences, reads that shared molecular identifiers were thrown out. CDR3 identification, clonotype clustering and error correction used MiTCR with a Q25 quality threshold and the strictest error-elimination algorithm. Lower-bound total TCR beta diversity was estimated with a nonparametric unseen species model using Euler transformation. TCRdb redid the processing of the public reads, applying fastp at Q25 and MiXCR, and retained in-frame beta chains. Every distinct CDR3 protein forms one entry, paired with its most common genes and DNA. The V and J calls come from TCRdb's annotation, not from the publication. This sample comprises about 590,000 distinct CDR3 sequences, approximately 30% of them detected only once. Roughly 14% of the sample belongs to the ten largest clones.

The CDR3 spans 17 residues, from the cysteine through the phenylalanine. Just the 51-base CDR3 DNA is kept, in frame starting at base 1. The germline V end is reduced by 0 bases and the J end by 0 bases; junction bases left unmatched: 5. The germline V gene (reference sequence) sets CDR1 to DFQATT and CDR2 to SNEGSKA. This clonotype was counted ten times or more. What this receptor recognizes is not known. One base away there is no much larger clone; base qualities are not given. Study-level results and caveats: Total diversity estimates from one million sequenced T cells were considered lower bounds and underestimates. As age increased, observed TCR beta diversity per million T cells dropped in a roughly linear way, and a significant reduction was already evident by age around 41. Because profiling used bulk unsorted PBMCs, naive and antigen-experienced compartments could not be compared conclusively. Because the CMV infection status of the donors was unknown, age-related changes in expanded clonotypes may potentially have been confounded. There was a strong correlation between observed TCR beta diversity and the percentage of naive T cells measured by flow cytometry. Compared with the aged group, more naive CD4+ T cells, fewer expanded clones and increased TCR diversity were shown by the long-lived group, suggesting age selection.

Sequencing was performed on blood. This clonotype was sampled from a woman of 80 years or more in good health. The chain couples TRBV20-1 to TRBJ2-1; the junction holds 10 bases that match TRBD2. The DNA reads TGCAGTGCTAGAGATTGGACTAGCGGATTCTCCTACAATGAGCAGTTCTTC. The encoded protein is CSARDWTSGFSYNEQFF.